These 3 T cell receptor beta chains were all obtained from the same sample, sequenced in a study of blood T cell repertoires in COVID-19. The protocol was immunoSEQ multiplex PCR, while the TCRdb copy is restricted to in-frame clones and leaves out a portion. Here the sample spans over 80,000 clones, about 80% being singletons. Sequencing was carried out using peripheral blood. The receptors originated from a woman between 65 and 79 years old with acute or convalescent COVID-19.

The genes are TRBV5-5 and TRBJ2-1; D may be TRBD1 (5 bases). V lost 0 bases and J lost 0, with 16 bases in between. This CDR3 is built from 18 residues. The germline V gene encodes CDR1 SGHKS and CDR2 YYEKEE (reference sequence). Here the CDR3 reads CASSLGGGGISSYNEQFF. The DNA of the CDR3 is TGTGCCAGCAGCTTGGGGGGCGGCGGCATCAGCTCCTACAATGAGCAGTTCTTC.

This chain uses TRBV5-1 with TRBJ1-2; D not resolved. Germline V gene lookup returns CDR1 SGHRS and CDR2 YFSETQ. The V end was cut by 0 bases, the J end by 10 bases, with 10 bases between. CDR3 length: 12 amino acids. The DNA of the CDR3 is TGCGCCAGCAGCTTGGGACTGGATCACTACACCTTC. Protein product: CASSLGLDHYTF.

This clone was picked up one time. The rearrangement links TRBV19 to TRBJ1-5; D is unclear. V lost 6 bases, J lost 0 bases, and 15 bases lay in between. The CDR3 totals 16 residues. Germline V gene data show CDR1 as LNHDA and CDR2 as SQIVND (reference sequence). CDR3 loop: CASSRTDIYSNQPQHF. The CDR3, as DNA: TGTGCCAGTAGCAGGACTGATATTTATAGCAATCAGCCCCAGCATTTT.